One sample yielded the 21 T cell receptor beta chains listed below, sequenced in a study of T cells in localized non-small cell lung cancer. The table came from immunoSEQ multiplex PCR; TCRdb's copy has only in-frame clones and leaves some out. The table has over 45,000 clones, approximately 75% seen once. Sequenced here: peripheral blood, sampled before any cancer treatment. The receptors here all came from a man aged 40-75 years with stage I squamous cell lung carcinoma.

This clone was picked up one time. In DNA form, the CDR3 reads TGTGCCATCGGGCAGAATAATGAAAAACTGTTTTTT. This translates into CAIGQNNEKLFF. This rearrangement joins TRBV10-3 to TRBJ1-4; D unresolved. Germline loops: CDR1 ENHRY, CDR2 SYGVKD. V was pared by 8 bases and J by 4 bases, with 8 bases between. The CDR3 contains 12 residues.

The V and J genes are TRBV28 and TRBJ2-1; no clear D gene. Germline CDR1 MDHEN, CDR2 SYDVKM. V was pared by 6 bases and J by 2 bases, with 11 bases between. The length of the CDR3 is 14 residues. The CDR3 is CASSPTSPYNEQFF. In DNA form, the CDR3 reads TGTGCCAGCAGCCCGACAAGCCCCTACAATGAGCAGTTCTTC.

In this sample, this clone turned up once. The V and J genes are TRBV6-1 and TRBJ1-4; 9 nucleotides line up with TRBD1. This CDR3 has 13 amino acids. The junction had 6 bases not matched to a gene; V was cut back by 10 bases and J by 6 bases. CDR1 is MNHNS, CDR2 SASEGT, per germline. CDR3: CATSGTGHEKLFF. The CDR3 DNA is TGTGCCACCTCCGGGACAGGGCATGAAAAACTGTTTTTT.

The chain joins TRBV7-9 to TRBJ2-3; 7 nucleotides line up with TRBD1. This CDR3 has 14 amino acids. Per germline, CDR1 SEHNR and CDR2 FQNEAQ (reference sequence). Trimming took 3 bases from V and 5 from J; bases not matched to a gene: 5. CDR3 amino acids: CASSFGQGVDTQYF. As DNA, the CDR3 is TGTGCCAGCAGCTTTGGTCAGGGGGTAGATACGCAGTATTTT.

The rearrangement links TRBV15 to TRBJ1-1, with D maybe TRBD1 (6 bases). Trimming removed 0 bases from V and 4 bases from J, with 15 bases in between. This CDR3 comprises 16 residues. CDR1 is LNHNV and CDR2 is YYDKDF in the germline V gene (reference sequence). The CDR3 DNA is TGTGCCACCAGCAGAGAGTTTCAGGGGCTGGGCACTGAAGCTTTCTTT. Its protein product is CATSREFQGLGTEAFF. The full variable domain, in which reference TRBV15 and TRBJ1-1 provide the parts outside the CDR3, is DAMVIQNPRYQVTQFGKPVTLSCSQTLNHNVMYWYQQKSSQAPKLLFHYYDKDFNNEADTPDNFQSRRPNTSFCFLDIRSPGLGDTAMYLCATSREFQGLGTEAFFGQGTRLTVV.

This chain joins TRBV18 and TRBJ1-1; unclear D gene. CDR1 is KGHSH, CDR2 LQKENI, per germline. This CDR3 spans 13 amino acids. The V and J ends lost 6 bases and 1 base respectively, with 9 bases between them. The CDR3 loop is CASSGQTNTEAFF. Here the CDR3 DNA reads TGTGCCAGCTCGGGCCAGACGAACACTGAAGCTTTCTTT.

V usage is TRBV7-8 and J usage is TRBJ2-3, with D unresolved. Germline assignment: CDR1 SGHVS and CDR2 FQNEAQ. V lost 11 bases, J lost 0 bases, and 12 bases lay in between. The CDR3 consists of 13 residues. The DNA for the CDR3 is TGTGCCGGCGCTCTTGGGAGCACAGATACGCAGTATTTT. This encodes CAGALGSTDTQYF.

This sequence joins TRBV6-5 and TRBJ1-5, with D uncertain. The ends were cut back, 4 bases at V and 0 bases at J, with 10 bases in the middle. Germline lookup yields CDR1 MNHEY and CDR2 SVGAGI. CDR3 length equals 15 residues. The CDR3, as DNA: TGTGCCAGCAGTTCCTCCGGTAGTAGCAATCAGCCCCAGCATTTT. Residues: CASSSSGSSNQPQHF.

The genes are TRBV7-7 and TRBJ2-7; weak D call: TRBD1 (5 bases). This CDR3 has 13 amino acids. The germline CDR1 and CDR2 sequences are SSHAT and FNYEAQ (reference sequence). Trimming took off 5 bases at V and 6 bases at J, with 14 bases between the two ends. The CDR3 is CASSQGPRGEQYF. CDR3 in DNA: TGTGCCAGCAGCCAGGGCCCGCGTGGCGAGCAGTACTTC.

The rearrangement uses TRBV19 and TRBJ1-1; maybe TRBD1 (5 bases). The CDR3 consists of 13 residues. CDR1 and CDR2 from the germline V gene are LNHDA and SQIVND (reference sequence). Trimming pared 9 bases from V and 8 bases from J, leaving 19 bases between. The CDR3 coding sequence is TGTGCCAGCTATAAACGGCCTCAGGGCGAAGCTTTCTTT. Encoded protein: CASYKRPQGEAFF.

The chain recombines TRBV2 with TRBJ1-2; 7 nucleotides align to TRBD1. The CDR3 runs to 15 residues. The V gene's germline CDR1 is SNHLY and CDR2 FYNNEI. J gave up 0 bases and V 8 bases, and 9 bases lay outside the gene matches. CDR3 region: CASVWDSKSNYGYTF. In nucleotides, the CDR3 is TGTGCCAGCGTCTGGGACAGCAAATCTAACTATGGCTACACCTTC.

The CDR3 sequence is CASSPHGGTPSGANVLTF. The CDR3 region has the DNA TGTGCCAGCAGCCCCCATGGGGGAACCCCCTCTGGGGCCAACGTCCTGACTTTC. The chain has TRBV7-3 and TRBJ2-6; the D gene could be TRBD1 or TRBD2 (5 bases each). Germline values: CDR1 SGHTA, CDR2 FQGTGA. CDR3 length equals 18 residues. Trimming shortened V by 5 bases and J by 0 bases, and 17 bases separated the two germline ends. The variable domain in full, completed from reference TRBV7-3 and TRBJ2-6, reads GAGVSQTPSNKVTEKGKYVELRCDPISGHTALYWYRQSLGQGPEFLIYFQGTGAADDSGLPNDRFFAVRPEGSVSTLKIQRTERGDSAVYLCASSPHGGTPSGANVLTFGAGSRLTVL.

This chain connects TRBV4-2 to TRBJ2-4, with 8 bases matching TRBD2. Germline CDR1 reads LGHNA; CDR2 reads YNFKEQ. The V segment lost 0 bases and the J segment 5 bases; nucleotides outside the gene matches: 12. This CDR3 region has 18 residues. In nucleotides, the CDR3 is TGTGCCAGCAGCCAAGATTCCCTTGGTAGAGCGGGGGAAAACATTCAGTACTTC. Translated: CASSQDSLGRAGENIQYF.

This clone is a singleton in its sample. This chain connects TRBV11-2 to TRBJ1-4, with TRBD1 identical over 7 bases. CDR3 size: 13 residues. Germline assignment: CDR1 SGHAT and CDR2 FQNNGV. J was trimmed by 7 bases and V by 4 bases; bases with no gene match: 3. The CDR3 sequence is CASSYRGGEKLFF. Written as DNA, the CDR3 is TGTGCCAGCAGCTACAGGGGAGGTGAAAAACTGTTTTTT.

The CDR3 protein is CASSATRTFNQPQHF. The CDR3 DNA sequence: TGTGCCAGCAGCGCTACCCGGACTTTCAATCAGCCCCAGCATTTT. The rearrangement joins TRBV28 to TRBJ1-5; D is undetermined. The V end lost 6 bases, the J end lost 3 bases, and 15 bases lay between the germline ends. Looked up from germline, CDR1 is MDHEN and CDR2 is SYDVKM. CDR3 length: 15 amino acids. The variable domain in full, completed from reference TRBV28 and TRBJ1-5, reads DVKVTQSSRYLVKRTGEKVFLECVQDMDHENMFWYRQDPGLGLRLIYFSYDVKMKEKGDIPEGYSVSREKKERFSLILESASTNQTSMYLCASSATRTFNQPQHFGDGTRLSIL.

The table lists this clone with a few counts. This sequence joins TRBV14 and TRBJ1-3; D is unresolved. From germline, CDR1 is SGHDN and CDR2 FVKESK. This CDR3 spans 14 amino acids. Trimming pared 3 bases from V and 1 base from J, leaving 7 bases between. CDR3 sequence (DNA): TGTGCCAGCAGCCATCTAGGGTCTGGAAACACCATATATTTT. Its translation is CASSHLGSGNTIYF.

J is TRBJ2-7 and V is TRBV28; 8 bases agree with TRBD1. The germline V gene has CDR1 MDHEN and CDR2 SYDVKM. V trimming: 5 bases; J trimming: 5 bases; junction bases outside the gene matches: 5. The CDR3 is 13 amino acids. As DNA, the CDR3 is TGTGCCAGCAGTAAGGACAGGGAAGACGAGCAGTACTTC. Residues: CASSKDREDEQYF.

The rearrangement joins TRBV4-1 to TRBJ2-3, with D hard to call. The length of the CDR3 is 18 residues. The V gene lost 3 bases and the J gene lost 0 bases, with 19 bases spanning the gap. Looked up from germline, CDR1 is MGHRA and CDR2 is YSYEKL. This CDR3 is CASSHPRSSTRSTDTQYF. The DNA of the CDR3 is TGCGCCAGCAGCCACCCACGCAGCTCGACACGGAGCACAGATACGCAGTATTTT.

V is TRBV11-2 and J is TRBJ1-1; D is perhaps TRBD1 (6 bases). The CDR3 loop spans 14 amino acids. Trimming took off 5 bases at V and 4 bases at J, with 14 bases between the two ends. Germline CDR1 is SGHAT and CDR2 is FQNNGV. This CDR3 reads CASSPSQGSTEAFF. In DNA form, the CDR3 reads TGTGCCAGCAGCCCATCACAGGGATCCACTGAAGCTTTCTTT.

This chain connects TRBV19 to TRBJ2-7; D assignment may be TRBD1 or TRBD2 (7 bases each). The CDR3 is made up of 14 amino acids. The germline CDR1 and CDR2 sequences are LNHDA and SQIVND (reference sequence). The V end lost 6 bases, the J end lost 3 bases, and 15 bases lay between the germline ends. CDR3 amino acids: CASRPTGTNYEQYF. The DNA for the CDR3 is TGTGCCAGTAGGCCGACAGGGACTAACTACGAGCAGTACTTC.

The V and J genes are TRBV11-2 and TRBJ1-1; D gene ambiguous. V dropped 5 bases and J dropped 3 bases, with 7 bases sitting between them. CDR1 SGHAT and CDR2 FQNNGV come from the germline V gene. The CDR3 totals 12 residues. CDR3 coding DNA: TGTGCCAGCAGCACAGCAGACACTGAAGCTTTCTTT. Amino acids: CASSTADTEAFF.